This TCR beta chain was captured in a study of T cell changes during pregnancy in multiple sclerosis. The CDR3 is 14 amino acids. Looked up from germline, CDR1 is MNHEY and CDR2 is SVGAGI. V was pared by 5 bases and J by 2 bases, with 5 bases of the junction left unmatched. The table came from immunoSEQ multiplex PCR; TCRdb's copy has only in-frame clones and leaves some out. Of 39,000 or so clones in the sample, less than 95% were seen once. The sequencing used CD8+ T cells from peripheral blood mononuclear cells, collected in the first trimester of pregnancy. The source is a female donor with multiple sclerosis, enrolled in a pregnancy study. The chain is built from TRBV6-5 and TRBJ2-7, with TRBD1 matching 8 bases. Here the CDR3 reads CASSAGTGAYEQYF. CDR3 bases: TGTGCCAGCAGTGCAGGGACAGGAGCCTACGAGCAGTACTTC.